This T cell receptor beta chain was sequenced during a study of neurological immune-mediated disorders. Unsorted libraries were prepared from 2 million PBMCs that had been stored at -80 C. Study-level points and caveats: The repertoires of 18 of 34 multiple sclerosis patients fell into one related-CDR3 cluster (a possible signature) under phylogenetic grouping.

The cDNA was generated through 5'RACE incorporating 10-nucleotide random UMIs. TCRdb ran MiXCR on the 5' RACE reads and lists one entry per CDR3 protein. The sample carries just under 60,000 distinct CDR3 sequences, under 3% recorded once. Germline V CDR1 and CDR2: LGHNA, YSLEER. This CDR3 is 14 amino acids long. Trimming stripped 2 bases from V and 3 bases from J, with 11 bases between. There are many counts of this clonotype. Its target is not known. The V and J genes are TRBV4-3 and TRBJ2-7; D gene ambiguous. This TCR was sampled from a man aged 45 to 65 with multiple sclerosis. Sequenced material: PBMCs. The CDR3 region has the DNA TGCGCCAGCAGCCAAATAACTGGGAACTACGAGCAGTACTTC. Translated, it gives CASSQITGNYEQYF.